This is a list of T cell receptor beta chains from one sample in a study of ipilimumab plus nivolumab after autologous stem cell transplantation. Assay used: immunoSEQ multiplex PCR; TCRdb lists only in-frame clones, some missing. The table includes over 15,000 clones, over 75% detected once. The input for sequencing was PBMCs, taken in a trial of ipilimumab plus nivolumab as post-transplant consolidation. The source is a male donor with diffuse large B-cell lymphoma. The CDR3 runs from the conserved cysteine through the conserved F or W. A D gene is named only where the DNA matches it firmly. Not every row has a clone size; where given, it reads once, few, many or a size class.

.	.	TRBV28	TRBJ1-6	TGTGCCAGCAGTCCTGGACAGATAAATTCACCCCTCCACTTT	CASSPGQINSPLHF
TRBD1	once	TRBV5-1	TRBJ1-1	TGCGCCAGCAGCTCCGGACAGGGGGCGCATAACACTGAAGCTTTCTTT	CASSSGQGAHNTEAFF
.	.	TRBV6-6	TRBJ2-2	TGTGCCAGCAGCCACAGGGAGACCGGGGAGCTGTTTTTT	CASSHRETGELFF
TRBD2	.	TRBV27	TRBJ2-3	TGTGCCAGCAGCCTAAGACGGGGGGGGGTCACAGATACGCAGTATTTT	CASSLRRGGVTDTQYF
.	once	TRBV5-5	TRBJ1-1	TGTGCCAGCAGCTTTTTACCGAGGTACACTGAAGCTTTCTTT	CASSFLPRYTEAFF
TRBD2	.	TRBV6-1	TRBJ2-5	TGTGCCAGCAGTGAACTGGCGGGGGGGCCCCAAGAGACCCAGTACTTC	CASSELAGGPQETQYF
TRBD2	once	TRBV19	TRBJ2-2	TGTGCCAGTAGTATACTAGCGGGGGGGCCCACCGGGGAGCTGTTTTTT	CASSILAGGPTGELFF
TRBD1	once	TRBV7-2	TRBJ1-2	TGTGCCAGCAGGGCCGACAGGGCCGGCCACACCTTC	CASRADRAGHTF
TRBD2	.	TRBV5-1	TRBJ2-1	TGCGCCAGCAGCCCACCGGGACTAGGGGCTAATGAGCAGTTCTTC	CASSPPGLGANEQFF
.	few	TRBV20-1	TRBJ2-7	TGCAGTGCTAATAAGGGTCCCGAGCAGTACTTC	CSANKGPEQYF
.	.	TRBV6-1	TRBJ2-2	TGTGCCAGCATTAAAAACACCGGGGAGCTGTTTTTT	CASIKNTGELFF
.	.	TRBV28	TRBJ2-7	TGTGCCAGCAGCCCGAATACAGGGATGTCCTACGAGCAGTACTTC	CASSPNTGMSYEQYF
TRBD1	.	TRBV7-2	TRBJ2-1	TGTGCCAGCAGCTCACGACAGGGCCTTGAGCAGTTCTTC	CASSSRQGLEQFF
.	.	TRBV7-9	TRBJ1-1	TGTGCCAGCAGCCAAAACCAGGTCTCTGAAGCTTTCTTT	CASSQNQVSEAFF
TRBD1	.	TRBV5-1	TRBJ2-7	TGCGCCAGCAGCCTGGACCCACAGGGGACAGGGCAGTACTTC	CASSLDPQGTGQYF
TRBD2	.	TRBV4-1	TRBJ2-1	TGCGCCAGCAGCCTCTTACCCCCCACTAGCGGGGCCAAAAATGAGCAGTTCTTC	CASSLLPPTSGAKNEQFF
TRBD1	.	TRBV5-4	TRBJ2-7	TGTGCCAGCAGCTTCTACGGGACAGGACCCTACGAGCAGTACTTC	CASSFYGTGPYEQYF
TRBD1	.	TRBV5-8	TRBJ2-1	TGTGCCAGCAGCTTGGCGGGACAGGTGATCAATGAGCAGTTCTTC	CASSLAGQVINEQFF
TRBD1	.	TRBV12-5	TRBJ2-3	TGTGCTAGTGGTAACTCCCCCCGGGACAGGGCAAACACAGATACGCAGTATTTT	CASGNSPRDRANTDTQYF
.	.	TRBV18	TRBJ1-1	TGTGCCAGCTCACCAAGACAGGTGAACACTGAAGCTTTCTTT	CASSPRQVNTEAFF
.	.	TRBV11-3	TRBJ1-1	TGTGCCAGCAGGCTACAGGTGAACACTGAAGCTTTCTTT	CASRLQVNTEAFF
.	once	TRBV6-5	TRBJ1-2	TGTGCCAGCAGTCCCGGGGGCAGCTATGGCTACACCTTC	CASSPGGSYGYTF
.	.	TRBV27	TRBJ1-2	TGTGCCAGCAGATCCGCGGGGACGACTATTAATGGCTACACCTTC	CASRSAGTTINGYTF
.	.	TRBV28	TRBJ2-7	TGTGCCAGCAGTGTCGCCCAGGGGTACGAGCAGTACTTC	CASSVAQGYEQYF
TRBD2	.	TRBV7-8	TRBJ2-5	TGTGCCAGCAGCTCGAGGACTAGCGGGGGGGCTGGTGAGACCCAGTACTTC	CASSSRTSGGAGETQYF
.	.	TRBV7-8	TRBJ2-3	TGTGCCAGCAGCTTAGGAAGGACCGGGACGCAGTATTTT	CASSLGRTGTQYF
.	once	TRBV19	TRBJ1-5	TGTGCCAGTAGTATTGAGAGGCGGACCTCAATATATAGCAATCAGCCCCAGCATTTT	CASSIERRTSIYSNQPQHF
.	few	TRBV6-5	TRBJ1-1	TGTGCCAGCAGTCCTCCAGACAGCGAAGCTTTCTTT	CASSPPDSEAFF
TRBD1	few	TRBV15	TRBJ1-2	TGTGCCACCAGCAGGGAAGGACAGGGCGGTGGCTATGGCTACACCTTC	CATSREGQGGGYGYTF
.	.	TRBV11-2	TRBJ2-3	TGTGCCAGCAGCCTGACCCCGGATACGCAGTATTTT	CASSLTPDTQYF
.	.	TRBV4-1	TRBJ2-1	TGCGCCAGCAGCCTTGGAAATGAGCAGTTCTTC	CASSLGNEQFF
.	.	TRBV18	TRBJ2-2	TGTGCCAGCTCACCCCAGGAATTCGGCGGGGAGCTGTTTTTT	CASSPQEFGGELFF
.	.	TRBV10-3	TRBJ2-3	TGTGCCATCAGTGAGTCCGCAGGGGAATACCGCACAGATACGCAGTATTTT	CAISESAGEYRTDTQYF
.	.	TRBV5-4	TRBJ2-7	TGTGCCAGCAGCTTTCAGGAGGGGGGAGAGCAGTACTTC	CASSFQEGGEQYF
TRBD1	.	TRBV19	TRBJ1-5	TGTGCCAGTAGTTCTCGACAGGGCCGACAGCCCCAGCATTTT	CASSSRQGRQPQHF
.	.	TRBV7-2	TRBJ2-1	TGTGCCAGCAGCCCTAATGTCGGAGCCAATGAGCAGTTCTTC	CASSPNVGANEQFF